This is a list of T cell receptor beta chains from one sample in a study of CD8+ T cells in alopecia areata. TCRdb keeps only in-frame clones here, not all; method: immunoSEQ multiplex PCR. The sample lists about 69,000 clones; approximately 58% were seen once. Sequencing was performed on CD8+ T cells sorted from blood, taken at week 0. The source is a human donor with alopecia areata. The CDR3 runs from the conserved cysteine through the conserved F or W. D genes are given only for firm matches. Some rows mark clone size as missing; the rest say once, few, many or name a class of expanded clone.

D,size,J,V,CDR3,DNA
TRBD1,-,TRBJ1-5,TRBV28,CASSLRILVGQGRGFDQPQHF,TGTGCCAGCAGTTTACGTATCCTGGTGGGACAGGGCCGAGGGTTTGATCAGCCCCAGCATTTT
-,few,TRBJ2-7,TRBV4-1,CASSLGTYEQYF,TGTGCCAGCAGCTTAGGGACCTACGAGCAGTACTTC
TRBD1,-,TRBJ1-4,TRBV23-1,CASNRGDEKLFF,TGCGCCAGCAACAGGGGAGACGAAAAACTGTTTTTT
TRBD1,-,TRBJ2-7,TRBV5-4,CASSFGTVGYEQYF,TGTGCCAGCAGCTTCGGGACAGTGGGATACGAGCAGTACTTC
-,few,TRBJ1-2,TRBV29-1,CSVESNYGYTF,TGCAGCGTTGAATCAAACTATGGCTACACCTTC
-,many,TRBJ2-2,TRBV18,CASSPQGIGELFF,TGTGCCAGCTCACCACAGGGAATCGGGGAGCTGTTTTTT
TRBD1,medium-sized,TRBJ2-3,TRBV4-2,CASSFTPGQGADTQYF,TGTGCCAGCAGCTTTACCCCGGGACAGGGCGCAGATACGCAGTATTTT
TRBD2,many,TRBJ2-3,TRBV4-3,CASSPSGMETDTQYF,TGCGCCAGCAGCCCTAGCGGGATGGAGACAGATACGCAGTATTTT
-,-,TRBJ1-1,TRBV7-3,CASSTTSNTEAFF,TGTGCCAGCAGCACAACATCGAACACTGAAGCTTTCTTT
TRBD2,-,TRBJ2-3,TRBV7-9,CASSDDSGGSTDTQYF,TGTGCCAGCAGCGACGATAGCGGGGGGAGCACAGATACGCAGTATTTT
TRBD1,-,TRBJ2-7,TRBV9,CASSIGQGNEQYF,TGTGCCAGCAGCATAGGACAGGGAAACGAGCAGTACTTC
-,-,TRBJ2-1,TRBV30,CAWSVKLPSWQNEQFF,TGTGCCTGGAGTGTAAAATTGCCTAGCTGGCAGAATGAGCAGTTCTTC
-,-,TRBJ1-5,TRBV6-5,CASSLTGDSNQPQHF,TGTGCCAGCAGTTTGACAGGTGATAGCAATCAGCCCCAGCATTTT
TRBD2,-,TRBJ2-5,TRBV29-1,CSVTVAGGPLLQETQYF,TGCAGCGTTACCGTAGCGGGAGGGCCGCTGCTACAAGAGACCCAGTACTTC
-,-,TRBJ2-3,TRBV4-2,CASSHGDTQYF,TGTGCCAGCAGCCACGGAGATACGCAGTATTTT
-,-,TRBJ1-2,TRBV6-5,CASSYGGSGYGYTF,TGTGCCAGCAGTTACGGAGGGTCCGGCTATGGCTACACCTTC
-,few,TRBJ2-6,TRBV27,CASSGSAANVLTF,TGTGCCAGCAGCGGTTCGGCGGCCAACGTCCTGACTTTC
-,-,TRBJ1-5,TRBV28,CASRLGVASNQPQHF,TGTGCCAGCAGGCTAGGGGTAGCCAGCAATCAGCCCCAGCATTTT
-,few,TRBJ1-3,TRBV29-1,CSVGELAGGRNTIYF,TGCAGCGTTGGGGAGTTGGCCGGTGGTAGAAACACCATATATTTT
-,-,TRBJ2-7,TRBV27,CASSLGYRYEQYF,TGTGCCAGCAGTTTAGGGTACCGCTACGAGCAGTACTTC
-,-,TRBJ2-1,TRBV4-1,CASSQPDLEQFF,TGCGCCAGCAGCCAACCGGACTTGGAGCAGTTCTTC
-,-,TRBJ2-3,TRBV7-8,CASSSDRGLSTDTQYF,TGTGCCAGCAGCTCGGATCGGGGTTTAAGCACAGATACGCAGTATTTT
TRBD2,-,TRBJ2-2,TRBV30,CAWTSGRAGELFF,TGTGCCTGGACTAGCGGGAGAGCCGGGGAGCTGTTTTTT
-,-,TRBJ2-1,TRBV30,CAWTYSSYNEQFF,TGTGCCTGGACTTATAGCTCCTACAATGAGCAGTTCTTC
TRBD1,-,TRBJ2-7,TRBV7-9,CASGRDRKTYEQYF,TGTGCCAGCGGCAGGGACAGGAAGACCTACGAGCAGTACTTC
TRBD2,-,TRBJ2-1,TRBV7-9,CASSPKWGTSGKRYNEQFF,TGTGCCAGCAGCCCCAAGTGGGGGACTAGCGGGAAGAGGTACAATGAGCAGTTCTTC
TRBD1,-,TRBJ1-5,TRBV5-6,CASSSRQGMASNQPQHF,TGTGCCAGCAGCTCCCGACAGGGAATGGCCAGCAATCAGCCCCAGCATTTT
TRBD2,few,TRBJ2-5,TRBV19,CASSSSGGETQYF,TGTGCCAGTAGTAGCAGCGGGGGTGAGACCCAGTACTTC
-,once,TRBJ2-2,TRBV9,CASSVASSNTGELFF,TGTGCCAGCAGCGTAGCTAGTTCGAACACCGGGGAGCTGTTTTTT
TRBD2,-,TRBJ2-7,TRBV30,CAWSGSFSGSYSYEQYF,TGTGCCTGGAGTGGATCATTTAGCGGGAGTTACTCCTACGAGCAGTACTTC
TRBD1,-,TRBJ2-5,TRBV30,CAWIPKTPDRGPETQYF,TGTGCCTGGATTCCCAAAACCCCCGACAGGGGGCCAGAGACCCAGTACTTC
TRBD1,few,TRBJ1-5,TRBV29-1,CSVGSGQGESSNQPQHF,TGCAGCGTTGGATCGGGACAGGGCGAAAGTAGCAATCAGCCCCAGCATTTT
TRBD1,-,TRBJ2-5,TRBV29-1,CSVETGETQETQYF,TGCAGCGTTGAGACAGGGGAGACCCAAGAGACCCAGTACTTC
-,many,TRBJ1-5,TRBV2,CASGIGGINQPQHF,TGTGCCAGCGGAATTGGGGGCATCAACCAGCCCCAGCATTTT
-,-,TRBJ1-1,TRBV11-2,CASSLNQGMNTEAFF,TGTGCCAGCAGCTTAAATCAGGGGATGAACACTGAAGCTTTCTTT
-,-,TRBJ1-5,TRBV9,CASSPSGYSNQPQHF,TGTGCCAGCAGCCCAAGTGGGTATAGCAATCAGCCCCAGCATTTT
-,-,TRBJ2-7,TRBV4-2,CASSQDGDSYYERYF,TGTGCCAGCAGCCAAGATGGAGACAGCTACTACGAGCGGTACTTC
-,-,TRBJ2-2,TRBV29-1,CSVELEGSTGELFF,TGCAGCGTTGAGCTCGAGGGGTCCACCGGGGAGCTGTTTTTT
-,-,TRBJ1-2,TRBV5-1,CASSLGSTGSYGYTF,TGCGCCAGCAGCTTGGGGTCCACGGGGAGCTATGGCTACACCTTC
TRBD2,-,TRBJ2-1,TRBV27,CASSSLAGYNEQFF,TGTGCCAGCAGTTCACTAGCGGGATACAATGAGCAGTTCTTC